The 22 T cell receptor beta chains in this list originate from one sample, sequenced in a study of OX40 agonist ivuxolimab in advanced cancers. Assay used: immunoSEQ multiplex PCR; TCRdb lists only in-frame clones, some missing. Of some 54,000 clones in the sample, approximately 80% were seen once. Sample: CD4+ or CD8+ T cells sorted from blood, taken in a trial of the OX40 agonist ivuxolimab. These receptors all come from an adult with an advanced solid tumor such as melanoma, head and neck, liver or kidney cancer.

The CDR3 reads CASSDPNTEAFF. The CDR3 coding sequence is TGCGCCAGCAGTGACCCGAACACTGAAGCTTTCTTT. This chain uses TRBV10-2 with TRBJ1-1, with D unresolved. The CDR3 spans 12 residues. Between the trimmed V and J ends, which lost 3 bases and 1 base, there was a span of 3 bases. The germline CDR1 and CDR2 sequences are WSHSY and SAAADI.

V and J are TRBV10-2 and TRBJ2-3; no reliable D call. The CDR3 consists of 14 residues. V was cut by 2 bases and J by 1 base, with 7 bases left in between. Germline V lookup: CDR1 WSHSY, CDR2 SAAADI. The CDR3 protein is CASSERQGTDTQYF. Written as DNA, the CDR3 is TGCGCCAGCAGTGAGCGGCAAGGCACAGATACGCAGTATTTT.

This clone has only a few counts. This chain joins TRBV4-1 and TRBJ1-6, with D possibly being TRBD1 (5 bases). This CDR3 is 14 amino acids long. From germline, CDR1 is MGHRA and CDR2 YSYEKL. With 0 bases removed from V and 13 bases from J, the gap between germline ends came to 13 bases. CDR3: CASSQDRGLGPLHF. The DNA of the CDR3 is TGCGCCAGCAGCCAAGATCGGGGGTTAGGCCCCCTCCACTTT.

This CDR3 is CASRGETDTQYF. CDR3 DNA: TGCGCCAGCCGGGGGGAGACAGATACGCAGTATTTT. The V call is TRBV5-1, the J call TRBJ2-3, with TRBD2 identical over 7 bases. Germline V gene sequence: CDR1 SGHRS, CDR2 YFSETQ. This CDR3 is 12 amino acids long. The junction had 2 bases not matched to a gene; V was cut back by 7 bases and J by 3 bases.

This clone appeared once. The chain links TRBV19 to TRBJ2-3; D may match TRBD1 or TRBD2 (6 bases each). V was pared by 3 bases and J by 0 bases, with 13 bases between. In germline, CDR1 is LNHDA, CDR2 SQIVND (reference sequence). The CDR3 is 16 amino acids. CDR3 bases: TGTGCCAGTAGTATGTTGGGGGGCCCTAGCACAGATACGCAGTATTTT. This encodes CASSMLGGPSTDTQYF.

The chain is built from TRBV7-2 and TRBJ1-5; 11 nucleotides align to TRBD1. Germline-derived CDR1 and CDR2 are SGHTA and FQGNSA. Trimming at V came to 5 bases and at J to 6 bases, leaving 6 bases not matched to a gene. This CDR3 has 15 amino acids. CDR3 nucleotide sequence: TGTGCCAGCAGCGGCGGGACAGGGGGGGGTCAGCCCCAGCATTTT. It translates to CASSGGTGGGQPQHF.

The chain combines TRBV7-8 with TRBJ2-1; TRBD2 agrees at 10 bases. Trimming removed 5 bases from V and 6 bases from J; junction bases left unmatched: 10. This CDR3 is built from 16 residues. CDR1 is SGHVS and CDR2 is FQNEAQ in the germline V gene. The CDR3: CASSALTSGISNEQFF. DNA of the CDR3: TGTGCCAGCAGCGCCTTAACTAGCGGGATATCCAATGAGCAGTTCTTC. Combining the CDR3 with reference TRBV7-8 and TRBJ2-1 gives the whole variable domain GAGVSQSPRYKVAKRGQDVALRCDPISGHVSLFWYQQALGQGPEFLTYFQNEAQLDKSGLPSDRFFAERPEGSVSTLKIQRTQQEDSAVYLCASSALTSGISNEQFFGPGTRLTVL.

The chain combines TRBV5-1 with TRBJ1-5; D unresolved. The germline gives CDR1 SGHRS, CDR2 YFSETQ. Trimming cost V 4 bases and J 4 bases, with 12 bases left between them. The CDR3 length is 14 residues. The CDR3 reads CASSLGPQNQPQHF. The CDR3 region has the DNA TGCGCCAGCAGCCTCGGGCCTCAAAATCAGCCCCAGCATTTT.

This clone was recorded once. This rearrangement joins TRBV5-1 to TRBJ2-3, with 11 positions matching TRBD2. J lost 0 bases, V lost 3 bases, and 3 bases had no gene match. Germline-derived CDR1 and CDR2 are SGHRS and YFSETQ. The CDR3 loop spans 16 amino acids. CDR3 sequence: CASSWGLAASTDTQYF. In nucleotides, the CDR3 is TGCGCCAGCAGCTGGGGACTAGCGGCTAGCACAGATACGCAGTATTTT.

V gene TRBV6-6 combines with J gene TRBJ1-2; D gene uncertain. Trimming pared 10 bases from V and 0 bases from J, leaving 15 bases between. The germline CDR1 and CDR2 sequences are MNHNY and SVGAGI (reference sequence). This CDR3 spans 14 amino acids. CDR3 region: CATHEAGSNYGYTF. The CDR3 nucleotides read TGTGCCACCCACGAGGCAGGATCTAACTATGGCTACACCTTC.

This clone occurred a few times. The rearrangement uses TRBV27 and TRBJ2-2; unclear D gene. CDR3 length: 14 residues. V was shortened by 3 bases and J by 3 bases, with 8 bases between the two germline ends. The germline CDR1 and CDR2 sequences are MNHEY and SMNVEV (reference sequence). CDR3 protein: CASSFRIYTGELFF. For the CDR3, the DNA is TGTGCCAGCAGTTTCAGAATTTACACCGGGGAGCTGTTTTTT.

This clone was observed a handful of times. The rearrangement joins TRBV7-9 to TRBJ2-7; 9 bases are a match to TRBD1. Per the germline V gene, CDR1 is SEHNR and CDR2 is FQNEAQ (reference sequence). This CDR3 has 14 residues. The V and J ends lost 4 bases and 2 bases, in that order; junction bases with no gene match: 3. DNA for the CDR3: TGTGCCAGCAGCTCGGGACAGGGAGCCTACGAGCAGTACTTC. Translating it yields CASSSGQGAYEQYF.

This sequence joins TRBV29-1 and TRBJ2-1; possibly TRBD1 for D (9 bases). V shed 7 bases and J shed 1 base, with 26 bases lying between them. This CDR3 is built from 18 residues. Germline V gene data show CDR1 as SQVTM and CDR2 as ANQGSEA. CDR3 amino acids: CSAGGGQGPFGSYNEQFF. Here the CDR3 DNA reads TGCAGCGCCGGGGGGGGACAGGGACCCTTCGGGTCCTACAATGAGCAGTTCTTC.

The V call is TRBV19, the J call TRBJ1-5; 9 nucleotides line up with TRBD1. The V gene's germline CDR1 is LNHDA and CDR2 SQIVND (reference sequence). CDR3 size: 16 residues. Losses at the gene ends were 6 bases for V and 0 bases for J; bases not matched to a gene: 6. The CDR3 here is CASSRGTGSSNQPQHF. In DNA, the CDR3 is TGTGCCAGTAGCAGGGGGACAGGGTCTAGCAATCAGCCCCAGCATTTT.

This chain links TRBV6-5 with TRBJ1-2; D not certain. The CDR3 extends over 13 amino acids. CDR1 is MNHEY and CDR2 is SVGAGI in the germline V gene. Trimming shortened V by 0 bases and J by 8 bases, and 10 bases separated the two germline ends. The CDR3 nucleotides read TGTGCCAGCAGTTACTCGGGCCTATCCGGCTACACCTTC. Translating gives CASSYSGLSGYTF.

The chain employs TRBV6-5 and TRBJ2-1, with a possible D match to TRBD2 (5 bases). V lost 8 bases and J lost 4, with 12 bases in between. The length of the CDR3 is 13 residues. CDR1 is MNHEY and CDR2 is SVGAGI in the germline V gene. CDR3 DNA sequence: TGTGCCAGCGCGATAGCGCTTTACAATGAGCAGTTCTTC. Translating it yields CASAIALYNEQFF.

The rearrangement uses TRBV6-1 and TRBJ2-1; D ambiguous. CDR3 length: 16 residues. In germline, CDR1 is MNHNS, CDR2 SASEGT. V was shortened by 1 base and J by 0 bases, with 10 bases between the two germline ends. CDR3 nucleotides: TGTGCCAGCAGTGAAGACTTTCGGAGCTCCTACAATGAGCAGTTCTTC. Protein: CASSEDFRSSYNEQFF.

The chain uses TRBV15 and TRBJ1-3; D is undetermined. This CDR3 is built from 15 residues. V lost 1 base, J lost 0 bases, and 7 bases lay in between. Germline V gene lookup returns CDR1 LNHNV and CDR2 YYDKDF (reference sequence). In DNA form, the CDR3 reads TGTGCCACCAGCAGAGGAAAGGGCTCTGGAAACACCATATATTTT. Encoded protein: CATSRGKGSGNTIYF. Together with reference TRBV15 and TRBJ1-3, the CDR3 gives the full variable domain: DAMVIQNPRYQVTQFGKPVTLSCSQTLNHNVMYWYQQKSSQAPKLLFHYYDKDFNNEADTPDNFQSRRPNTSFCFLDIRSPGLGDTAMYLCATSRGKGSGNTIYFGEGSWLTVV.

The V call is TRBV29-1, the J call TRBJ2-3; 7 bases are a match to TRBD1. Trimming at V came to 4 bases and at J to 9 bases, leaving 19 bases not matched to a gene. Looked up from germline, CDR1 is SQVTM and CDR2 is ANQGSEA. The CDR3 covers 16 residues. CDR3 loop: CSVVYGTGEWSKTQYF. The CDR3 coding sequence is TGCAGCGTTGTGTATGGCACAGGGGAATGGTCTAAGACGCAGTATTTT.

The J gene is TRBJ1-5, the V gene TRBV6-1; no reliable D call. The CDR3 is made up of 12 amino acids. The germline V gene encodes CDR1 MNHNS and CDR2 SASEGT. V was pared by 7 bases and J by 1 base, with 5 bases between. Here the CDR3 reads CASKESNQPQHF. Written as DNA, the CDR3 is TGTGCCAGCAAAGAGAGCAATCAGCCCCAGCATTTT.

The rearrangement uses TRBV14 and TRBJ2-7; D is uncertain. The CDR3 has 14 residues. Trimming left V 4 bases short and J 2 bases short, with 12 bases between. Germline V CDR1 and CDR2: SGHDN, FVKESK. The CDR3 DNA follows: TGTGCCAGCAGCCTTACAAGAAAGACCTACGAGCAGTACTTC. Its translation: CASSLTRKTYEQYF.

This clone showed up just a few times. This rearrangement joins TRBV5-1 to TRBJ2-2; the D is unclear. This CDR3 comprises 14 residues. Deletions cut 0 bases from V and 6 bases from J, with 9 bases between. Germline CDR1 is SGHRS and CDR2 is YFSETQ. CDR3: CASSLGKNAGELFF. As DNA, the CDR3 is TGCGCCAGCAGCTTGGGGAAGAATGCCGGGGAGCTGTTTTTT.